This T cell receptor beta chain was captured in a study of shared clonotypes between healthy human individuals (dated by TCRdb to the early 2020s). Study-wide context: The cohort comprised two women and a few men aged 18 to 49 years. Between about 0.9 and 10 billion PBMCs per donor were obtained by leukapheresis. Libraries were prepared and TCR repertoires were sequenced by different laboratories using diverse techniques, in order to increase sequencing depth and limit assay-specific biases. Blood TCR repertoires of about five healthy adults were deeply sequenced to estimate repertoire size and the extent of clonotype sharing between individuals.

As to this clone: The antigen this receptor binds is unknown. Base qualities were left out, and no much larger clone turns up one base away.

Donors were healthy HIV-negative adults with no recently reported acute infections or vaccinations. All donors were Caucasian adults living in Nashville, Tennessee, USA. For unsorted samples, some 90 million PBMCs were counted, and genomic DNA was extracted using the QIAamp DNA Blood Mini kit. After blood collection by leukapheresis, PBMCs were isolated using Ficoll-Histopaque density gradient centrifugation and then cryopreserved in the vapor phase of liquid nitrogen. Using the deep immunoSEQ assay, TCR CDR3 regions were amplified from genomic DNA by multiplex PCR. Extracted genomic DNA from each cell subset was distributed evenly across all wells of several immunoSEQ 96-well plates, and each plate was treated as a replicate. For unsorted PBMC, each replicate PCR was loaded with 300 ng genomic DNA, equivalent to 25,000 to 35,000 T cell genomes. Ten immunoSEQ deep assay plates were used to sequence the unsorted PBMC genomic DNA. Purified libraries were quantified with a Qubit 3.0 fluorometer, sized on a Bioanalyzer 2100, and re-quantified with the KAPA Library Quantification kit. A separate single-read 150-cycle Illumina NextSeq 550 flow cell was used to sequence each immunoSEQ 96-well plate. The original methods were these. The immunoSEQ output contained only junctional sequences without quality scores, so filtering could not match that applied to full-length reads. To assign V/J genes and CDR3, sequences were annotated against IMGT germline references using PyIR, a Python wrapper for IgBLAST v1.9. Reads were filtered out if the reads had weak V/J assignments (E-value above 1e-6), no CDR3, stop codons, out-of-frame junctions, or ambiguous translated residues. A V3J clonotype was defined by an identical inferred V gene, J gene, and CDR3 amino acid sequence. Percentage overlap between repertoires was calculated by dividing the number of shared unique clonotypes by the size of the smaller repertoire. RTK rarefaction, the Chao1 estimator, and Recon v2.1 estimates of unobserved clonotypes were used to assess repertoire richness. The clones in this table, taken by TCRdb from immuneACCESS, are in-frame only. Not every clone is retained; where verified, under half of the shortfall comes from an unresolved V gene, and the cause of the rest is unknown. V and J calls and clone size are given by that table; D and trimming were obtained from the DNA. The sample records more than 450,000 clones, 79% of which are singletons. Clones ranked in the top ten supply 10% to 15% of the sample.

The research as a whole found: Based on pairwise subsampling, the degree of clonotype sharing among donors was expected to be affected by sequencing depth. The genetic and exposure-history diversity represented was limited by the small number of donors. Sampling was restricted to blood, and TCR repertoires in tissue are likely to differ from TCR repertoires in blood.

This clonotype was sampled from a woman in her forties in good health. Some clones in this sample may be carry-over from other donors' samples. The sample consisted of PBMCs.

The CDR3 region: CASSTADPYNEQFF. The nucleotide sequence is given as TGTGCCAGCAGTACAGCGGACCCTTACAATGAGCAGTTCTTC. Recombination connected TRBV7-9 to TRBJ2-1; the D gene is perhaps TRBD2, from 5 matching bases. Trimming removed 6 bases from V and 4 bases from J, leaving 13 bases between the germline ends. Its CDR3 holds 14 amino acids, cysteine through phenylalanine. Solely the CDR3 DNA is kept, with 42 bases framed from the first base. Per the germline V gene (reference sequence), SEHNR is the CDR1 and FQNEAQ is the CDR2.